This is a list of T cell receptor beta chains from one sample in a study of early T cells in non-severe SARS-CoV-2 infection. TCRdb redid the calling of the 5' RACE reads with MiXCR, one entry per CDR3 protein. The sample consists of 85,000 to 95,000 distinct CDR3 sequences, over 15% of them appearing once. Sequencing used whole blood, obtained at baseline. Receptor source: an adult who was a healthcare worker with PCR-confirmed SARS-CoV-2 infection or an uninfected control (not recorded which). Both conserved end residues are part of each CDR3. A D gene is named only where the DNA matches it firmly. A clone size is listed for some rows: how often the clone was seen (once, few, many), or a class if it is expanded.

cdr3_length: 16; d_call: -; j_call: TRBJ1-3; clone_size: -; v_call: TRBV7-2; cdr3_nt: TGTGCCAGCAGCCGGACGACAGCCGTGGATGGAAACACCATATATTTT; cdr3_aa: CASSRTTAVDGNTIYF
cdr3_length: 14; d_call: -; j_call: TRBJ2-1; clone_size: -; v_call: TRBV18; cdr3_nt: TGTGCCAGCTCACCTAGGCGGGATACAGATGAGCAGTTCTTC; cdr3_aa: CASSPRRDTDEQFF
cdr3_length: 12; d_call: -; j_call: TRBJ2-7; clone_size: few; v_call: TRBV12-3/TRBV12-4; cdr3_nt: TGTGCCAGCACTACAGGGTTCTACGAGCAGTACTTC; cdr3_aa: CASTTGFYEQYF
cdr3_length: 14; d_call: -; j_call: TRBJ1-1; clone_size: few; v_call: TRBV27; cdr3_nt: TGTGCCAGCAGTTTATCGGTCAGGAACACTGAAGCTTTCTTT; cdr3_aa: CASSLSVRNTEAFF
cdr3_length: 14; d_call: -; j_call: TRBJ2-7; clone_size: -; v_call: TRBV20-1; cdr3_nt: TGCAGTGCTAGAGATGGGTCAACTAGGGGCGAGCAGTACTTC; cdr3_aa: CSARDGSTRGEQYF
cdr3_length: 15; d_call: TRBD2; j_call: TRBJ2-2; clone_size: few; v_call: TRBV28; cdr3_nt: TGTGCCAGCAGTTCGCTAGCGGGAGTCGTCGGGGAGCTGTTTTTT; cdr3_aa: CASSSLAGVVGELFF
cdr3_length: 14; d_call: -; j_call: TRBJ1-4; clone_size: many; v_call: TRBV5-1; cdr3_nt: TGCGCCAGCAGCCCGACAGGCGGGACAGAAAAACTGTTTTTT; cdr3_aa: CASSPTGGTEKLFF
cdr3_length: 14; d_call: TRBD2; j_call: TRBJ2-7; clone_size: few; v_call: TRBV5-1; cdr3_nt: TGCGCCAGCAGCTTTCCGGGAGGCCAGAACGAGCAGTACTTC; cdr3_aa: CASSFPGGQNEQYF
cdr3_length: 14; d_call: TRBD2; j_call: TRBJ2-7; clone_size: -; v_call: TRBV11-2; cdr3_nt: TGTGCCAGCAGCTTAATGCAGCGGGACCACGAGCAGTACTTC; cdr3_aa: CASSLMQRDHEQYF
cdr3_length: 12; d_call: -; j_call: TRBJ2-7; clone_size: -; v_call: TRBV19; cdr3_nt: TGTGCGATGGGGGTGAGCTCCTACGAGCAGTACTTC; cdr3_aa: CAMGVSSYEQYF
cdr3_length: 16; d_call: -; j_call: TRBJ2-7; clone_size: many; v_call: TRBV12-3/TRBV12-4; cdr3_nt: TGTGCCAGCAGTTTTCTGGGCGATGCCACGAACTACGAGCAGTACTTC; cdr3_aa: CASSFLGDATNYEQYF
cdr3_length: 13; d_call: -; j_call: TRBJ2-3; clone_size: many; v_call: TRBV7-7; cdr3_nt: TGTGCCAGCAGCTTAGGCAGGACAGATACGCAGTATTTT; cdr3_aa: CASSLGRTDTQYF
cdr3_length: 13; d_call: -; j_call: TRBJ1-1; clone_size: -; v_call: TRBV7-3; cdr3_nt: TGTGCCAGCAGCTTAACCGCGGACACTGAAGCTTTCTTT; cdr3_aa: CASSLTADTEAFF
cdr3_length: 15; d_call: TRBD1; j_call: TRBJ2-7; clone_size: -; v_call: TRBV18; cdr3_nt: TGTGCCAGCTCGCCAGGGGGCCCGGGCGGGTACGAGCAGTACTTC; cdr3_aa: CASSPGGPGGYEQYF